What follows describes a single T cell receptor (beta chain). Measured with immunoSEQ multiplex PCR; TCRdb has only the in-frame clones, and not every one. The sample has hundreds of thousands of clones; 83% are singletons. This sample was included in a study of blood T cell repertoires in COVID-19. CDR1 and CDR2 from the germline V gene are SGHTA and FQGNSA. Deletions cut 3 bases from V and 2 bases from J, with 20 bases between. The CDR3 length is 18 residues. The chain couples TRBV7-2 to TRBJ2-1; D not certain. This clonotype was sampled from a woman aged 45 to 65 who had recovered from COVID-19. The sample taken for sequencing was peripheral blood. CDR3 residues: CASSFVHSMGQTYNEQFF. Here the CDR3 DNA reads TGTGCCAGCAGCTTTGTACACTCGATGGGCCAGACCTACAATGAGCAGTTCTTC.